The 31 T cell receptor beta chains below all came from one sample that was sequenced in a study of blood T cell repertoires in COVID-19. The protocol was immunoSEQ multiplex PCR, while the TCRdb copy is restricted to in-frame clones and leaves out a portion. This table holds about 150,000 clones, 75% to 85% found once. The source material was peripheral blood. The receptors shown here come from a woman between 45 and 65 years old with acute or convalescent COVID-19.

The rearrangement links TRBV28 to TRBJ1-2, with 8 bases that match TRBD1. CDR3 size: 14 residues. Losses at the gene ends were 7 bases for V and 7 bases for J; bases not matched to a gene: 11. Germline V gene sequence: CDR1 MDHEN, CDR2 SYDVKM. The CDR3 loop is CASITGGVRVGYTF. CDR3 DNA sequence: TGTGCCAGCATCACAGGGGGGGTCAGGGTTGGCTACACCTTC.

The CDR3: CASSLGTGEIIDYGYTF. The CDR3 DNA sequence: TGTGCCAGCTCCCTCGGGACAGGTGAAATCATAGACTATGGCTACACCTTC. The V gene is TRBV18, the J gene TRBJ1-2; 8 bases line up with TRBD1. CDR1 is KGHSH and CDR2 is LQKENI in the germline V gene. The CDR3 runs to 17 residues. After removal of 6 bases from V and 3 bases from J, the junction contained 15 bases not matched to a gene.

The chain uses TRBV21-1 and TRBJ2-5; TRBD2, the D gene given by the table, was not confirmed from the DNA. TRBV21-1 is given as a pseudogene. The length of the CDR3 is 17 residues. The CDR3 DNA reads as TGTGCCAGCAGCAAAGCAGGTAGCGGGGGGGCCGAGGAGACCCAGTACTTC. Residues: CASSKAGSGGAEETQYF.

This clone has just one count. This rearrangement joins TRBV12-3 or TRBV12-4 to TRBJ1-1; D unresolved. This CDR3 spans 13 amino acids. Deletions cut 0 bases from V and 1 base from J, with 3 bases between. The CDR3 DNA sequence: TGTGCCAGCAGTTTAGCGGCGAACACTGAAGCTTTCTTT. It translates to CASSLAANTEAFF.

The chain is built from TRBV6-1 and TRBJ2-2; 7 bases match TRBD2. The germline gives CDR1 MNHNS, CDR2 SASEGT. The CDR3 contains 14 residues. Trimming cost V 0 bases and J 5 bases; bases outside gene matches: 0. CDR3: CASSEAGGTGELFF. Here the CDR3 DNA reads TGTGCCAGCAGTGAAGCGGGGGGGACCGGGGAGCTGTTTTTT.

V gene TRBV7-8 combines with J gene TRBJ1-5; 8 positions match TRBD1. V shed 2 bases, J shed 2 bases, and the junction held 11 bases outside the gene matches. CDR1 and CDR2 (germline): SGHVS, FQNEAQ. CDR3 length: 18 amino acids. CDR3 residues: CASSLHIRTTGGNQPQHF. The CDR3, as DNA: TGTGCCAGCAGCTTACATATCAGAACGACAGGGGGCAATCAGCCCCAGCATTTT.

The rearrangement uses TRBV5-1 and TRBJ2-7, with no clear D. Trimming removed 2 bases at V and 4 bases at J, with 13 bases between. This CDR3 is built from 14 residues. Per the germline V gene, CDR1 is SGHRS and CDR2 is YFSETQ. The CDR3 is CASSFEVPSYEQYF. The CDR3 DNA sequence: TGCGCCAGCAGCTTCGAGGTCCCGAGTTACGAGCAGTACTTC.

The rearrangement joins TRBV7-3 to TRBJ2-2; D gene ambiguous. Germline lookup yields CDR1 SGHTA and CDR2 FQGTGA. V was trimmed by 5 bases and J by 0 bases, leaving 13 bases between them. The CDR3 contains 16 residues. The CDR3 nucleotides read TGTGCCAGCAGCCATCGGATAGCCGCGAACACCGGGGAGCTGTTTTTT. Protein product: CASSHRIAANTGELFF.

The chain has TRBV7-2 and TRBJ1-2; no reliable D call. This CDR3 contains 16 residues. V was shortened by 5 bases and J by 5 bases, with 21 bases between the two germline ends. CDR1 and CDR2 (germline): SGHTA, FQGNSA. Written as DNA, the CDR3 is TGTGCCAGCAGCCCCTCTGCGCAGGTCGACCTTTATGGCTACACCTTC. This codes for CASSPSAQVDLYGYTF.

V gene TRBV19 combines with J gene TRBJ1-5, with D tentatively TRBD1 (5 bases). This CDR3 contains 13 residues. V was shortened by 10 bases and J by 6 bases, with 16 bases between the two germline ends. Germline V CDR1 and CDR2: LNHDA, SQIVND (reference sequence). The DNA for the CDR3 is TGTGCCACCTCCTGGGTGGACACTCAGCCCCAGCATTTT. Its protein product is CATSWVDTQPQHF.

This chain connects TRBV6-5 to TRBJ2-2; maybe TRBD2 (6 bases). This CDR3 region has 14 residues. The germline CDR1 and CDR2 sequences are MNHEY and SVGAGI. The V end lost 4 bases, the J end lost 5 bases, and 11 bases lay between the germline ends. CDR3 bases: TGTGCCAGCAGTTCTGGCGGGGAGACCGGGGAGCTGTTTTTT. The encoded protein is CASSSGGETGELFF.

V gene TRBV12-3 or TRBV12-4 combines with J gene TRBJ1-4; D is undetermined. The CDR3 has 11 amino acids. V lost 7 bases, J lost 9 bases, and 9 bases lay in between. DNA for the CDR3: TGTGCCAGCATGGGAGGGCAAAAACTGTTTTTT. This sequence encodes CASMGGQKLFF.

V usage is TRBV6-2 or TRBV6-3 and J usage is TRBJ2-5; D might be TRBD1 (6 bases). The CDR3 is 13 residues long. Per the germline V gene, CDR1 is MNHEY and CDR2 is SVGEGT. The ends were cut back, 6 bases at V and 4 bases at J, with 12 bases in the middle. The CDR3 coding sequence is TGTGCCAGCAGCCCTACAGGGCTAGAGACCCAGTACTTC. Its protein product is CASSPTGLETQYF.

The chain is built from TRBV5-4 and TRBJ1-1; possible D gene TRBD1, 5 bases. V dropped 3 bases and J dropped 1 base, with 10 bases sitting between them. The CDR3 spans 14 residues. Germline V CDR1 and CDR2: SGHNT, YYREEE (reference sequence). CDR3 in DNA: TGTGCCAGCAGCTCCCGGGGGGAGAACACTGAAGCTTTCTTT. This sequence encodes CASSSRGENTEAFF.

CDR3 amino acids: CAINRVAGRTDTQYF. In DNA form, the CDR3 reads TGTGCCATCAACAGGGTAGCGGGTCGCACAGATACGCAGTATTTT. J is TRBJ2-3 and V is TRBV10-3, with D maybe TRBD2 (7 bases). CDR1 is ENHRY, CDR2 SYGVKD, per germline. CDR3 length equals 15 residues. V was trimmed by 7 bases and J by 1 base, leaving 15 bases between them.

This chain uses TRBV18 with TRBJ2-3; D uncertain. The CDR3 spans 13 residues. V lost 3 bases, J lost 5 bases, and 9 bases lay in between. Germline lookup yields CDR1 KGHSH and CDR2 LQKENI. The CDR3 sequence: CASSPTNGDTQYF. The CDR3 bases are TGTGCCAGCTCACCTACAAATGGAGATACGCAGTATTTT. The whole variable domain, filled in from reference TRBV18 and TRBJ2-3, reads NAGVMQNPRHLVRRRGQEARLRCSPMKGHSHVYWYRQLPEEGLKFMVYLQKENIIDESGMPKERFSAEFPKEGPSILRIQQVVRGDSAAYFCASSPTNGDTQYFGPGTRLTVL.

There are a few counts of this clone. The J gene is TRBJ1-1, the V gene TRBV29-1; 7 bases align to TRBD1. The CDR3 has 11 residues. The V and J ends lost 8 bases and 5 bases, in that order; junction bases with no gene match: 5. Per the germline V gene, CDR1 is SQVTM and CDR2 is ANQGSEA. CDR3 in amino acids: CSTRQGTEAFF. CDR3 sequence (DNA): TGCAGCACCCGACAGGGAACTGAAGCTTTCTTT.

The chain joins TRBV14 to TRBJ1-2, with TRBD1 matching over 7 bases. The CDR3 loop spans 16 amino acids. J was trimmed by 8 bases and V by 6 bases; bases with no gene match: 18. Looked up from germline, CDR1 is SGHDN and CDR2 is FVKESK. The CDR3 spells CASSPTFKGAVRGYTF. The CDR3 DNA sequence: TGTGCCAGCAGTCCAACATTCAAGGGGGCAGTTCGGGGCTACACCTTC. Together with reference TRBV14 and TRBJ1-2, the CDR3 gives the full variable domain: EAGVTQFPSHSVIEKGQTVTLRCDPISGHDNLYWYRRVMGKEIKFLLHFVKESKQDESGMPNNRFLAERTGGTYSTLKVQPAELEDSGVYFCASSPTFKGAVRGYTFGSGTRLTVV.

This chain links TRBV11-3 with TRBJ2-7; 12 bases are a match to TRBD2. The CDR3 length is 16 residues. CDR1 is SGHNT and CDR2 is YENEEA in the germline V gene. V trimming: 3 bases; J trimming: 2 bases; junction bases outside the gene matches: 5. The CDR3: CASSLGSSGGAYEQYF. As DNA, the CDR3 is TGTGCCAGCAGCTTGGGGTCTAGCGGGGGGGCCTACGAGCAGTACTTC.

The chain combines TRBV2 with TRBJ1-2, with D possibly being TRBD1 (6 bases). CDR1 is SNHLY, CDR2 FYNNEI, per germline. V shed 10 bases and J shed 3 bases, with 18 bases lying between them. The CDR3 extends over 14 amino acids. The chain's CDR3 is CATSRQAVDYGYTF. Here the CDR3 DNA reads TGTGCCACCTCCCGACAGGCCGTTGACTATGGCTACACCTTC.

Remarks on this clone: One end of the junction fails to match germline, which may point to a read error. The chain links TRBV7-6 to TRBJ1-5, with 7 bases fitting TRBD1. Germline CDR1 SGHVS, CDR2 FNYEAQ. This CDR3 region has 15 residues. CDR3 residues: CASSQLEGGNQPQHF. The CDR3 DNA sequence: TGTGCCAGCAGCCAACTCGAAGGGGGCAACCAGCCCCAGCATTTT.

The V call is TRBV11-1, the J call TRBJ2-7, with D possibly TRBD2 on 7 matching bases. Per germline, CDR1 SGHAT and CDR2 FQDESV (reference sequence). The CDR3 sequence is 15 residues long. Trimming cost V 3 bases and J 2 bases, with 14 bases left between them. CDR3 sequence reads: CASSLEGGAAYEQYF. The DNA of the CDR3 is TGTGCCAGCAGCTTGGAAGGGGGGGCCGCCTACGAGCAGTACTTC.

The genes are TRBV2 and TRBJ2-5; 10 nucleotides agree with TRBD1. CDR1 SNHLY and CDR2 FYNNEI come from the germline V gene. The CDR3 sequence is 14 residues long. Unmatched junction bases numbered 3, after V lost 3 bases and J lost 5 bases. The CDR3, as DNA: TGTGCCAGCAGTGAGGGGACAGGGGCGGAGACCCAGTACTTC. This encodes CASSEGTGAETQYF.

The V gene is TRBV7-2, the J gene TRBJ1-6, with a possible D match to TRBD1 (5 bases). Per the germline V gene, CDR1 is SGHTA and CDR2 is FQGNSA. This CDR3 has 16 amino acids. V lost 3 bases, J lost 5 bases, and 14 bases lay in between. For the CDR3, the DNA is TGTGCCAGCAGCTTTCAAGCAGGGTTTAATAATTCACCCCTCCACTTT. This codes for CASSFQAGFNNSPLHF.

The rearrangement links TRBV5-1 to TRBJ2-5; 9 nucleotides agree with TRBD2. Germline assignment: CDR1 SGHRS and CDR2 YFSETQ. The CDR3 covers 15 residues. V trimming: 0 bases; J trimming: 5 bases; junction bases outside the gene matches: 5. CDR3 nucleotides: TGCGCCAGCAGCTTGGGTCCTAGCGGGATGGAGACCCAGTACTTC. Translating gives CASSLGPSGMETQYF.

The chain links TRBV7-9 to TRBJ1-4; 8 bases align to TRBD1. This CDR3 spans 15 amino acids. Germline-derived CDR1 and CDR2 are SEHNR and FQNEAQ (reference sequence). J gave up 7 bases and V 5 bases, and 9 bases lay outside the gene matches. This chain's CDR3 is CASSPTQGDLEKLFF. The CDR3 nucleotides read TGTGCCAGCAGCCCAACACAGGGGGACCTTGAAAAACTGTTTTTT.

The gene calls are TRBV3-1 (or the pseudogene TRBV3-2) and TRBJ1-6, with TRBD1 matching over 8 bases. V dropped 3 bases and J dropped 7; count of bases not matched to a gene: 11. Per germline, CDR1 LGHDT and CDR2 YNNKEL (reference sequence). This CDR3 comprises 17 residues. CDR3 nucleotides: TGTGCCAGCAGCCAGGGAGGACAGGGAGGTCTCAATTCACCCCTCCACTTT. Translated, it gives CASSQGGQGGLNSPLHF.

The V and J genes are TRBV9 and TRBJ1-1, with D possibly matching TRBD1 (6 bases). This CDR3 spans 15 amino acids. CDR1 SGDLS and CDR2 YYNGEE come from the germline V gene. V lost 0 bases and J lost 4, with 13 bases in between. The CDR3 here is CASSVAGEGGTEAFF. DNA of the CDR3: TGTGCCAGCAGCGTAGCAGGGGAAGGGGGCACTGAAGCTTTCTTT.

CDR3 bases: TGTGCCAGCACTCCGGGGGAGCGGGAGCTGTTTTTT. This encodes CASTPGERELFF. V is TRBV6-6 and J is TRBJ2-2, with D maybe TRBD2 (6 bases). Trimming removed 7 bases at V and 9 bases at J, with 12 bases between. The CDR3 totals 12 residues. The germline V gene has CDR1 MNHNY and CDR2 SVGAGI (reference sequence).

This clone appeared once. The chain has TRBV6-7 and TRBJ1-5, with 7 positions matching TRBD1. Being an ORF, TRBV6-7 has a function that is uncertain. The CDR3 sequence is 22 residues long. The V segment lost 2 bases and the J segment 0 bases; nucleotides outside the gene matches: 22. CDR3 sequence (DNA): TGTGCCAGCAGTTACACTCCCTATCCCTATCGACAGGGTATTTATAGCAATCAGCCCCAGCATTTT. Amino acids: CASSYTPYPYRQGIYSNQPQHF.

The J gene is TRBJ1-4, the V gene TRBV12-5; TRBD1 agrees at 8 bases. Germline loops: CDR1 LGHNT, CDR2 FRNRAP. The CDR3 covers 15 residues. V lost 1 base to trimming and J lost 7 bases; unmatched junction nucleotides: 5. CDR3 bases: TGTGCTAGTGGTTTGGGGGACAGGAACGGTGAAAAACTGTTTTTT. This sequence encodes CASGLGDRNGEKLFF.